One and the same sample provided the 8 T cell receptor beta chains below, sequenced in a study of blood T cells in healthy people across ages. Combining a sample-barcoded 5' primer with a J-beta primer mix, a second PCR ran for 7 to 11 cycles. TCRdb reprocessed the 5' RACE reads via MiXCR and lists one record per CDR3 protein. In the table there are about 570,000 distinct CDR3 sequences, roughly a quarter of which are singletons. Sequenced input: blood. These receptors originate from a woman in her 70s in good health.

This clonotype has a handful of counts. The V call is TRBV11-3, the J call TRBJ1-6; D not resolved. The length of the CDR3 is 11 residues. Germline V gene data show CDR1 as SGHNT and CDR2 as YENEEA. V lost 1 base and J lost 11, with 3 bases in between. In DNA form, the CDR3 reads TGTGCCAGCAGCTTAGGCGCACCCCTCCACTTT. Amino acid sequence: CASSLGAPLHF.

The V and J genes are TRBV9 and TRBJ2-1; D gene uncertain. The J call is doubtful: the DNA matches TRBJ2-5 better. The CDR3 consists of 13 residues. Germline CDR1 reads SGDLS; CDR2 reads YYNGEE. The CDR3 here is CASSVAGIKTQYF. The CDR3 DNA reads as TGTGCCAGCAGCGTAGCAGGAATAAAGACCCAGTACTTC.

This clonotype was recorded a few times. This rearrangement joins TRBV20-1 to TRBJ1-4; D call uncertain. The V end lost 0 bases, the J end lost 3 bases, and 11 bases lay between the germline ends. The CDR3 runs 15 residues. Per the germline V gene, CDR1 is DFQATT and CDR2 is SNEGSKA (reference sequence). In DNA, the CDR3 is TGCAGTGCTAGAGATCTAGGGTCCTCTAATGAAAAACTGTTTTTT. It yields the protein CSARDLGSSNEKLFF.

This clonotype appeared a few times. Being one base from a much bigger clone, this may be a read error. This sequence joins TRBV18 and TRBJ1-5; no clear D. The CDR3 has 14 residues. The germline V gene has CDR1 KGHSH and CDR2 LQKENI. CDR3 loop: CASPPSVGNQPQHF. The DNA of the CDR3 is TGTGCCAGCCCACCATCGGTGGGCAATCAGCCCCAGCATTTT.

This rearrangement joins TRBV7-2 to TRBJ2-5; no definite D call. V was pared by 3 bases and J by 4 bases, with 9 bases between. Germline loops: CDR1 SGHTA, CDR2 FQGNSA. This CDR3 comprises 13 residues. In DNA, the CDR3 is TGTGCCAGCAGCTTTAAGGGTACAGAGACCCAGTACTTC. As protein: CASSFKGTETQYF.

This clonotype came up a few times. This rearrangement joins TRBV25-1 to TRBJ2-3; no definite D call. From germline, CDR1 is MGHDK and CDR2 SYGVNS. The CDR3 runs 14 residues. The V end lost 3 bases, the J end lost 4 bases, and 11 bases lay between the germline ends. The DNA for the CDR3 is TGTGCCAGCAGTGATCCCCGGTGGGCAGATACGCAGTATTTT. This codes for CASSDPRWADTQYF. Full variable domain (missing parts from reference TRBV25-1 and TRBJ2-3): EADIYQTPRYLVIGTGKKITLECSQTMGHDKMYWYQQDPGMELHLIHYSYGVNSTEKGDLSSESTVSRIRTEHFPLTLESARPSHTSQYLCASSDPRWADTQYFGPGTRLTVL.

This clonotype has more than one count but fewer than ten. CDR3 DNA sequence: TGCAGCGCATCGGGGGGGCCCCCCTACAATGAGCAGTTCTTC. Translated: CSASGGPPYNEQFF. The genes are TRBV29-1 and TRBJ2-1; 8 bases are shared with TRBD2. Germline V gene lookup returns CDR1 SQVTM and CDR2 ANQGSEA. This CDR3 region has 14 residues. V lost 7 bases and J lost 2; bases outside the gene matches: 7.

The gene calls are TRBV20-1 and TRBJ1-1, with a weak D call TRBD1 (5 bases). Germline CDR1 DFQATT, CDR2 SNEGSKA (reference sequence). This CDR3 has 14 amino acids. CDR3 nucleotide sequence: TGCTGCTACCAAAGGGGAGAAATGAACACTGAAGCTTTCTTT. This gives the protein CCYQRGEMNTEAFF.